This T cell receptor beta chain stems from a study of blood T cell repertoires in COVID-19. Only a few counts were recorded for this clone. Sequencing was performed with immunoSEQ multiplex PCR; in TCRdb, only in-frame clones are kept and a portion is missing. The sample consists of hundreds of thousands of clones, more than 80% of them appearing once. Germline CDR1 reads MNHEY; CDR2 reads SMNVEV (reference sequence). Trimming shortened V by 4 bases and J by 1 base, and 8 bases separated the two germline ends. The CDR3 has 13 amino acids. The source material was peripheral blood. The chain couples TRBV27 to TRBJ2-7; D gene unclear. The origin of this receptor is a woman in her thirties with COVID-19, enrolled during active disease. CDR3 in DNA: TGTGCCAGCAGTTCGACAATTTCCTACGAGCAGTACTTC. Its translation: CASSSTISYEQYF.